Listed here is a single TCR beta chain. Under the authors' procedure: Estimation of nucleated cell counts was performed using reference gene primer amplification. Libraries were prepared by immunoSEQ multiplex PCR; TCRdb keeps only in-frame clonotypes and omits some of them. V, J and clone size are those of that table, while D and trimming were read from the DNA. This table has 200,000 to 250,000 clones, roughly 87% appearing once. The CDR3 contains 15 residues. V lost 0 bases to trimming and J lost 1 base, with 9 bases between them. Germline loops: CDR1 SEHNR, CDR2 FQNEAQ (reference sequence). These data are taken from a study of blood T cell repertoires in COVID-19.

The chain carries TRBV7-9 and TRBJ2-5; possibly TRBD1 for D (6 bases). Sequencing was performed on PBMCs or T cells enriched from blood (not recorded which). This sequence originates from a woman under 40 with acute COVID-19. CDR3 region: CASSLADSPQETQYF. The CDR3, as DNA: TGTGCCAGCAGCTTAGCGGACAGTCCCCAAGAGACCCAGTACTTC.